The rows below give T cell receptor beta chains drawn from one sample of a study of T cells in Graves' hyperthyroidism and ophthalmopathy. Each CDR3 protein is one row after TCRdb ran MiXCR on the multiplex PCR reads. Of roughly 710,000 distinct CDR3 sequences listed, approximately 36% are singletons. Material for sequencing was blood. Source of these receptors: a woman in her thirties or forties with Graves' hyperthyroidism. Both conserved end residues are part of each CDR3. A D gene is named only where the DNA matches it firmly. Rows give clone size only sometimes, using once, few, many, or a class for an expanded clone.

d_call,v_call,clone_size,j_call,cdr3_nt,cdr3_aa
NA,TRBV7-2,NA,TRBJ2-5,TGTGCCAGCCCACCAAGTCAGCTGGGGGAGACCCAGTACTTC,CASPPSQLGETQYF
NA,TRBV19,NA,TRBJ2-7,TGTGCCAGTAGTATTGAGGCAGGGACACGGGACGAGCAGTACTTC,CASSIEAGTRDEQYF
NA,TRBV10-3,NA,TRBJ2-3,TGTGCCACCCGCCGGGGACCTAGCACAGATACGCAGTATTTT,CATRRGPSTDTQYF
TRBD1,TRBV9,few,TRBJ1-5,TGTGCCAGCAGCGTTGATGGACAGGTGGGAAGCAATCAGCCCCAGCATTTT,CASSVDGQVGSNQPQHF
NA,TRBV28,NA,TRBJ1-2,TGTGCCAGCACCGGGGGTCAGCGCCCTAACTATGGCTACACCTTC,CASTGGQRPNYGYTF
TRBD2,TRBV24-1,many,TRBJ2-2,TGTGCCACCGGTCCTGGGCTTCGCGGGGGGTCGAACACCGGGGAGCTGTTTTTT,CATGPGLRGGSNTGELFF
NA,TRBV6-4,NA,TRBJ1-6,TGTGCCAGCAGTGTAAAGGAGAATTCACCCCTCCACTTT,CASSVKENSPLHF
NA,TRBV5-6,few,TRBJ2-5,TGTGCCAGCAGCACGGGACTCAACCAAGAGACCCAGTACTTC,CASSTGLNQETQYF
TRBD1,TRBV6-5,NA,TRBJ1-1,TGTGCCAGCGCCAGACAGGGGAGGAACACTGAAGCTTTCTTT,CASARQGRNTEAFF
TRBD1,TRBV19,NA,TRBJ1-6,TGTGCCAGTAGTATTGACAGGGGTTCACCCCTCCACTTT,CASSIDRGSPLHF
NA,TRBV12-3/TRBV12-4,NA,TRBJ2-2,TGTGCCAGCACTCAAGGGAGGGAGCTGTTTTTT,CASTQGRELFF
NA,TRBV6-1,few,TRBJ2-5,TGTGCCAGCAGTGAAGGGGTTGGGTCAGGGGAGACCCAGTACTTC,CASSEGVGSGETQYF
NA,TRBV13,NA,TRBJ1-2,TGTGCCAGCAGCGGATCCCGGGGGCGGGGCGGCTACACCTTC,CASSGSRGRGGYTF
NA,TRBV12-3/TRBV12-4,few,TRBJ1-4,TGTGCCAGCAGTTTTGTGATGGATGAAAAACTGTTTTTT,CASSFVMDEKLFF
NA,TRBV7-2,many,TRBJ2-7,TGTGCCAGCAGCTGGGGATGGGACGAGCAGTACTTC,CASSWGWDEQYF
TRBD1,TRBV9,once,TRBJ1-5,TGTGCCAGCAGCGCGACCGGGACAGGGGTTCAGCCCCAGCATTTT,CASSATGTGVQPQHF
TRBD1,TRBV4-1,few,TRBJ2-5,TGCGCCAGCAGCCAATTAGGACAGGGGGCGCTTGAGACCCAGTACTTC,CASSQLGQGALETQYF
NA,TRBV7-2,few,TRBJ1-5,TGTGCCAGCAGCGAACAGGTGGATAGCAATCAGCCCCAGCATTTT,CASSEQVDSNQPQHF
NA,TRBV5-8,many,TRBJ1-5,TGTGCCAGCAGCTTGACAGGAATTCAGCCCCAGCATTTT,CASSLTGIQPQHF
NA,TRBV10-2,NA,TRBJ1-1,TGCGCCAGCCGGGAAGTATTGGGAGGACGGGCTGAAGCTTTCTTT,CASREVLGGRAEAFF
NA,TRBV29-1,many,TRBJ1-1,TGCAGCGTTGAAGGCCCCTATGAAGCTTTCTTT,CSVEGPYEAFF
TRBD2,TRBV7-2,NA,TRBJ2-5,TGTGCCAGCAGCTTCACCTTCGGACTAGCGGGGGGGGAGACCCAGTACTTC,CASSFTFGLAGGETQYF
NA,TRBV10-2,NA,TRBJ2-5,TGCGCCAGCAGGGCACTGACAGGAGGGGGGGAGGCCCAGTACTTC,CASRALTGGGEAQYF
NA,TRBV5-5,NA,TRBJ1-2,TGTGCCAGCAGCACCGAGAGGCTCTATGGCTACACCTTC,CASSTERLYGYTF
NA,TRBV14,NA,TRBJ2-2,TGTGCCAGCAGCCAAGACCGGGTTCCGAACACCGGGGAGCTGTTTTTT,CASSQDRVPNTGELFF